Presented here are 14 T cell receptor beta chains from one specimen sequenced in a study of T-cell memory formation after mild COVID-19. TCRdb independently ran MiXCR on the 5' RACE reads; one entry per CDR3 protein. The sample includes 470,000 or so distinct CDR3 sequences, about 23% of them seen just once. Sequenced input: PBMCs or a T cell subset sorted from them (not recorded which). These receptors all stem from an adult woman who had mild COVID-19 (a few samples of this study predate the infection). Cell type and time point are not known.

This clonotype was observed a handful of times. The chain has TRBV5-1 and TRBJ2-5, with D possibly matching TRBD1 (5 bases). The length of the CDR3 is 17 residues. With 1 base removed from V and 1 base from J, the gap between germline ends came to 17 bases. Germline CDR1 is SGHRS and CDR2 is YFSETQ. The CDR3 spells CASSLLAGSYVQETQYF. CDR3 sequence (DNA): TGCGCCAGCAGCTTGTTGGCAGGGTCGTACGTCCAAGAGACCCAGTACTTC.

The chain combines TRBV10-3 with TRBJ2-5, with D tentatively TRBD1 or TRBD2 (5 bases each). The CDR3 runs to 13 residues. Germline CDR1 is ENHRY and CDR2 is SYGVKD. The germline V and J ends were trimmed by 4 bases and 5 bases, with 11 bases remaining between them. Here the CDR3 reads CAISVRGPETQYF. The DNA of the CDR3 is TGTGCCATCAGTGTTCGGGGCCCGGAGACCCAGTACTTC.

The chain links TRBV5-6 to TRBJ2-1; no clear D gene. Germline assignment: CDR1 SGHDT and CDR2 YYEEEE. The V gene lost 1 base and the J gene lost 8 bases, with 10 bases spanning the gap. This CDR3 is 13 amino acids long. CDR3 DNA sequence: TGTGCCAGCAGCTTGATTCGTCCAGATGAGCAGTTCTTC. Translated: CASSLIRPDEQFF.

CDR3 sequence (DNA): TGTGCCAGCAGCGCAATATGGATACTGAACACCGGGGAGCTGTTTTTT. Amino acids: CASSAIWILNTGELFF. J is TRBJ2-2 and V is TRBV11-2; D uncertain. Germline V lookup: CDR1 SGHAT, CDR2 FQNNGV. The CDR3 consists of 16 residues. Trimming cost V 5 bases and J 1 base, with 14 bases left between them.

The rearrangement uses TRBV19 and TRBJ2-3, with 7 bases lining up with TRBD1. The CDR3 spans 16 residues. Per the germline V gene, CDR1 is LNHDA and CDR2 is SQIVND (reference sequence). Germline trimming cut 6 bases from V and 2 bases from J; bases unmatched to any gene: 11. CDR3 loop: CASRPTTGSPTDTQYF. CDR3 nucleotides: TGTGCCAGTAGGCCCACGACAGGGAGCCCCACAGATACGCAGTATTTT. Full variable domain (remainder filled in from reference TRBV19 and TRBJ2-3): DGGITQSPKYLFRKEGQNVTLSCEQNLNHDAMYWYRQDPGQGLRLIYYSQIVNDFQKGDIAEGYSVSREKKESFPLTVTSAQKNPTAFYLCASRPTTGSPTDTQYFGPGTRLTVL.

V and J are TRBV6-5 and TRBJ2-1; 8 nucleotides agree with TRBD2. V dropped 0 bases and J dropped 5; count of bases not matched to a gene: 9. The CDR3 length is 17 residues. Looked up from germline, CDR1 is MNHEY and CDR2 is SVGAGI. CDR3 region: CASSYSAAGATNNEQFF. The CDR3 DNA reads TGTGCCAGCAGTTACTCCGCAGCGGGGGCCACTAACAATGAGCAGTTCTTC.

This chain connects TRBV5-6 to TRBJ1-4; a possible D gene is TRBD1 (6 bases). The V gene lost 3 bases and the J gene lost 0 bases, with 12 bases spanning the gap. Germline V gene sequence: CDR1 SGHDT, CDR2 YYEEEE. This CDR3 region has 16 residues. CDR3 nucleotide sequence: TGTGCCAGCAGCTGGGAACAGGGTGCAACTAATGAAAAACTGTTTTTT. It yields the protein CASSWEQGATNEKLFF.

This clonotype was recorded a few times. This chain uses TRBV30 with TRBJ2-4; 8 bases are a match to TRBD2. The germline V gene encodes CDR1 GTSNPN and CDR2 SVGIG (reference sequence). CDR3 size: 12 residues. CDR3 amino acids: CAADGRGGIQYF. Here the CDR3 DNA reads TGTGCTGCGGACGGGAGGGGGGGCATTCAGTACTTC.

CDR3 sequence: CASTLKWGTEAFF. The CDR3 bases are TGTGCCAGCACCCTTAAGTGGGGAACTGAAGCTTTCTTT. This chain uses TRBV6-2 or TRBV6-3 with TRBJ1-1, with D unresolved. Germline V gene data show CDR1 as MNHEY and CDR2 as SVGEGT. Trimming removed 7 bases from V and 5 bases from J, with 14 bases in between. This CDR3 has 13 residues.

This clonotype was counted only a few times. Written as DNA, the CDR3 is TGTGCCAGCAGCGTAGACGGGACTAGCTACGAGCAGTACTTC. It codes for CASSVDGTSYEQYF. The J gene is TRBJ2-7, the V gene TRBV9, with 8 bases that match TRBD2. The CDR3 spans 14 residues. The trim removed 0 bases at V and 3 bases at J, leaving 2 bases unmatched. Per germline, CDR1 SGDLS and CDR2 YYNGEE.

This clonotype was observed a few times. The V and J genes are TRBV7-8 and TRBJ1-1; a weak D match, TRBD1 (5 bases). The CDR3 totals 14 residues. Trimming cost V 5 bases and J 1 base, with 11 bases left between them. Germline values: CDR1 SGHVS, CDR2 FQNEAQ. The chain's CDR3 is CASSPGASNTEAFF. Written as DNA, the CDR3 is TGTGCCAGCAGCCCTGGGGCGTCGAACACTGAAGCTTTCTTT.

The chain couples TRBV19 to TRBJ1-2; TRBD1 is a possible D gene (5 bases). Trimming left V 3 bases short and J 4 bases short, with 9 bases between. The CDR3 loop spans 13 amino acids. Germline V gene sequence: CDR1 LNHDA, CDR2 SQIVND (reference sequence). The DNA of the CDR3 is TGTGCCAGTAGTATCTCTGACAGCTATGGCTACACCTTC. This encodes CASSISDSYGYTF.

This sequence joins TRBV7-6 and TRBJ1-2; D remains unclear. The CDR3 totals 9 residues. Germline V gene sequence: CDR1 SGHVS, CDR2 FNYEAQ. Trimming removed 11 bases from V and 8 bases from J, with 9 bases in between. The CDR3, as DNA: TGTGCCGGTTCTGACGGCTACACCTTC. Translated, it gives CAGSDGYTF.

J is TRBJ1-1 and V is TRBV3-1; unclear D gene. The CDR3 has 15 residues. Trimming cost V 1 base and J 4 bases, with 13 bases left between them. Germline V gene data show CDR1 as LGHDT and CDR2 as YNNKEL (reference sequence). The CDR3 bases are TGTGCCAGCAGCCAAGGAGGAATTGCTGGCACTGAAGCTTTCTTT. Its translation is CASSQGGIAGTEAFF.